These 24 T cell receptor beta chains originate from one sample sequenced in a study of shared clonotypes between healthy human individuals. Terminally differentiated effector memory CD45RA+ cells were excluded from the naive CD8 cells, which were CD45RO-negative and positively selected for CCR7. The method was immunoSEQ multiplex PCR; TCRdb's version includes in-frame clones alone and lacks a portion of them. In the table there are almost 700,000 clones, roughly nine tenths of which are singletons. Sample: naive CD8+ T cells sorted from blood. All receptors derive from a young man in good health.

V and J are TRBV5-6 and TRBJ2-7, with D possibly being TRBD1 (7 bases). Germline CDR1 SGHDT, CDR2 YYEEEE. Trimming took 4 bases from V and 3 from J, leaving 17 bases between them. The CDR3 is 15 amino acids. In nucleotides, the CDR3 is TGTGCCAGCAGCACCAGGGGGGACGTAATCTACGAGCAGTACTTC. Amino acids: CASSTRGDVIYEQYF.

This clone appeared once. CDR3 in DNA: TGTGCCAGCAGCGGCGGGGTCGTAGGGGACAGAAAGAACACTGAAGCTTTCTTT. Translation gives CASSGGVVGDRKNTEAFF. The chain employs TRBV9 and TRBJ1-1, with 7 bases matching TRBD1. This CDR3 contains 18 residues. CDR1 and CDR2 (germline): SGDLS, YYNGEE. Losses at the gene ends were 3 bases for V and 1 base for J; bases not matched to a gene: 15.

V and J are TRBV12-1 and TRBJ2-7; the table calls TRBD1, which could not be checked here. TRBV12-1 is assigned pseudogene status. The CDR3 spans 18 residues. DNA of the CDR3: TGTGCCAGCAGCTTTTTTCTTGGAAGGACCGACAGGACCTACGAGCAGTACTTC. It translates to CASSFFLGRTDRTYEQYF.

This clone came up a few times. This chain links TRBV27 with TRBJ1-2; a possible D gene is TRBD1 (6 bases). Deletions cut 3 bases from V and 2 bases from J, with 10 bases between. Germline loops: CDR1 MNHEY, CDR2 SMNVEV (reference sequence). This CDR3 is built from 14 residues. CDR3 sequence reads: CASSLGAVNYGYTF. In DNA, the CDR3 is TGTGCCAGCAGTTTGGGGGCGGTGAACTATGGCTACACCTTC.

V is TRBV27 and J is TRBJ2-7; D unresolved. Germline assignment: CDR1 MNHEY and CDR2 SMNVEV (reference sequence). Between the trimmed V and J ends, which lost 0 bases and 0 bases, there was a span of 12 bases. The CDR3 is 16 residues long. The CDR3 protein is CASSLSYRPGSYEQYF. The CDR3 nucleotides read TGTGCCAGCAGTTTATCGTACCGGCCAGGCTCCTACGAGCAGTACTTC.

With respect to this clone: One end of the junction does not line up with germline, which may come from a read error. The rearrangement uses TRBV7-7 and TRBJ2-3, with 9 nucleotides matching TRBD2. The V gene's germline CDR1 is SSHAT and CDR2 FNYEAQ (reference sequence). The CDR3 runs 15 residues. This CDR3 is CASSLTSGWTDTQYF. CDR3 nucleotide sequence: TGTGCTAGCAGCTTAACTAGCGGGTGGACAGATACGCAGTATTTT.

V is TRBV7-7 and J is TRBJ2-5; the D gene is possibly TRBD2 (6 bases). Deletions cut 5 bases from V and 1 base from J, with 17 bases between. Germline V lookup: CDR1 SSHAT, CDR2 FNYEAQ (reference sequence). This CDR3 region has 16 residues. The DNA of the CDR3 is TGTGCCAGCAGCCTGGGACTCCTGGATTTCCAAGAGACCCAGTACTTC. Translated: CASSLGLLDFQETQYF.

The V and J genes are TRBV27 and TRBJ2-1; D gene ambiguous. V was clipped by 2 bases and J by 2 bases, with 10 bases between them. The CDR3 contains 15 residues. Germline CDR1 MNHEY, CDR2 SMNVEV (reference sequence). The CDR3 protein is CASSLGTVAYNEQFF. The CDR3, as DNA: TGTGCCAGCAGTTTAGGTACAGTAGCCTACAATGAGCAGTTCTTC.

The chain couples TRBV27 to TRBJ2-5; D not resolved. V lost 4 bases, J lost 1 base, and 7 bases lay in between. CDR3 length equals 13 residues. From germline, CDR1 is MNHEY and CDR2 SMNVEV (reference sequence). DNA of the CDR3: TGTGCCAGCAGTTCCTACCTCCAAGAGACCCAGTACTTC. Protein sequence: CASSSYLQETQYF.

The V call is TRBV27, the J call TRBJ2-7; 9 nucleotides align to TRBD1. V lost 3 bases, J lost 5 bases, and 8 bases stayed unmatched. Germline V gene lookup returns CDR1 MNHEY and CDR2 SMNVEV (reference sequence). This CDR3 has 15 amino acids. The CDR3 loop is CASSFTWDRANEQYF. The DNA of the CDR3 is TGTGCCAGCAGTTTCACCTGGGACAGGGCTAACGAGCAGTACTTC.

The gene calls are TRBV7-9 and TRBJ1-1, with a weak D call TRBD1 (5 bases). V was trimmed by 6 bases and J by 4 bases, leaving 21 bases between them. CDR3 length: 16 residues. CDR1 and CDR2 (germline): SEHNR, FQNEAQ (reference sequence). CDR3 nucleotides: TGTGCCAGCAGTCTTAGCTCTGGGGGATGGGGCACTGAAGCTTTCTTT. Amino acids: CASSLSSGGWGTEAFF.

Concerning this clone itself: The identical CDR3 is also encoded by other nucleotide sequences in the sample. The chain employs TRBV27 and TRBJ2-7; a weak D match, TRBD2 (5 bases). The CDR3 is made up of 12 amino acids. V was clipped by 5 bases and J by 4 bases, with 9 bases between them. Germline values: CDR1 MNHEY, CDR2 SMNVEV (reference sequence). CDR3 nucleotides: TGTGCCAGCAGTAGCCGGGGATACGAGCAGTACTTC. Its protein product is CASSSRGYEQYF.

The chain carries TRBV9 and TRBJ1-1; 8 bases agree with TRBD1. Germline CDR1 SGDLS, CDR2 YYNGEE. The CDR3 length is 16 residues. Trimming at V came to 1 base and at J to 4 bases, leaving 9 bases not matched to a gene. The CDR3: CASSVLETGTGTEAFF. CDR3 nucleotides: TGTGCCAGCAGCGTACTCGAGACAGGGACAGGCACTGAAGCTTTCTTT.

The count of this clone is one. CDR3 residues: CASSVRLAGTVDEQFF. In nucleotides, the CDR3 is TGTGCCAGCAGCGTAAGACTAGCGGGAACCGTAGATGAGCAGTTCTTC. The V and J genes are TRBV9 and TRBJ2-1; TRBD2 matches at 11 bases. CDR1 SGDLS and CDR2 YYNGEE come from the germline V gene. This CDR3 contains 16 residues. V shed 1 base, J shed 8 bases, and the junction held 8 bases outside the gene matches.

This chain uses TRBV19 with TRBJ1-4, with unresolved D. CDR1 LNHDA and CDR2 SQIVND come from the germline V gene (reference sequence). Trimming removed 3 bases from V and 6 bases from J, with 8 bases in between. The CDR3 is 13 residues long. CDR3 nucleotide sequence: TGTGCCAGTAGTATCCCGGGAGATGAAAAACTGTTTTTT. It is translated as CASSIPGDEKLFF.

The chain joins TRBV11-3 to TRBJ2-2; 7 bases agree with TRBD2. The V and J ends lost 0 bases and 10 bases, in that order; junction bases with no gene match: 5. Germline V CDR1 and CDR2: SGHNT, YENEEA. The CDR3 spans 14 residues. The CDR3 region has the DNA TGTGCCAGCAGCTTAGATGGGGGGGTAGCGGAGCTGTTTTTT. Translation: CASSLDGGVAELFF.

The chain carries TRBV6-1 and TRBJ2-7, with 7 bases fitting TRBD2. V was clipped by 6 bases and J by 3 bases; unmatched bases: 11. This CDR3 comprises 15 residues. The germline V gene encodes CDR1 MNHNS and CDR2 SASEGT. The CDR3 DNA sequence: TGTGCCAGCAGGGGCCCCGCCGGGAGGCTCTACGAGCAGTACTTC. This codes for CASRGPAGRLYEQYF.

The genes are TRBV5-4 and TRBJ2-7; D is uncertain. The CDR3 totals 11 residues. Looked up from germline, CDR1 is SGHNT and CDR2 is YYREEE (reference sequence). With 4 bases removed from V and 3 bases from J, the gap between germline ends came to 5 bases. The CDR3 DNA sequence: TGTGCCAGCAGCGAAAACTACGAGCAGTACTTC. Translated: CASSENYEQYF.

The V call is TRBV5-1, the J call TRBJ2-1, with 12 bases that match TRBD2. Germline V gene data show CDR1 as SGHRS and CDR2 as YFSETQ. The junction had 11 bases not matched to a gene; V was cut back by 4 bases and J by 0 bases. The CDR3 sequence is 19 residues long. The CDR3 loop is CASSGIHPTSGSSYNEQFF. Written as DNA, the CDR3 is TGCGCCAGCAGCGGAATCCATCCGACTAGCGGGAGCTCCTACAATGAGCAGTTCTTC. Together with reference TRBV5-1 and TRBJ2-1, the CDR3 gives the full variable domain: KAGVTQTPRYLIKTRGQQVTLSCSPISGHRSVSWYQQTPGQGLQFLFEYFSETQRNKGNFPGRFSGRQFSNSRSEMNVSTLELGDSALYLCASSGIHPTSGSSYNEQFFGPGTRLTVL.

A remark on this clone: Other DNA sequences in this specimen translate into the identical CDR3. This CDR3 reads CSVERDSPYEQYF. CDR3 coding DNA: TGCAGCGTTGAAAGGGACAGTCCCTACGAGCAGTACTTC. The chain links TRBV29-1 to TRBJ2-7; 7 bases are a match to TRBD1. The CDR3 has 13 residues. With 2 bases clipped from V and 2 bases from J, the junction kept 3 bases outside the gene matches. In germline, CDR1 is SQVTM, CDR2 ANQGSEA.

The chain is built from TRBV28 and TRBJ2-4; 8 bases are shared with TRBD2. The CDR3 is 16 amino acids. CDR1 is MDHEN and CDR2 is SYDVKM in the germline V gene. The ends lost 6 bases at V and 2 bases at J; junction bases unmatched: 9. CDR3 nucleotides: TGTGCCAGCAGCTTGTTGCTAGCGGGTACCAAAAACATTCAGTACTTC. Protein product: CASSLLLAGTKNIQYF.

Worth noting for this clone: In the same sample, other DNA sequences code for this CDR3. The rearrangement links TRBV9 to TRBJ2-7; 7 positions agree with TRBD2. CDR3 length: 13 residues. J gave up 3 bases and V 4 bases, and 4 bases lay outside the gene matches. Looked up from germline, CDR1 is SGDLS and CDR2 is YYNGEE. CDR3 residues: CASSPGGSYEQYF. DNA of the CDR3: TGTGCCAGCAGCCCTGGCGGGAGCTACGAGCAGTACTTC.

The J gene is TRBJ2-2, the V gene TRBV18, with D tentatively TRBD1 or TRBD2 (6 bases each). Germline lookup yields CDR1 KGHSH and CDR2 LQKENI. The V end was cut by 3 bases, the J end by 5 bases, with 19 bases between. The CDR3 has 17 amino acids. This chain's CDR3 is CASSPSGGTKRTGELFF. CDR3 bases: TGTGCCAGCTCACCGAGTGGCGGGACAAAGAGAACCGGGGAGCTGTTTTTT.

The chain uses TRBV6-6 and TRBJ2-5, with D perhaps matching TRBD2 (6 bases). Germline V gene lookup returns CDR1 MNHNY and CDR2 SVGAGI (reference sequence). CDR3 length equals 13 residues. The ends were cut back, 10 bases at V and 0 bases at J, with 12 bases in the middle. The CDR3 DNA sequence: TGTGCCACCCTGGACTATTACCAAGAGACCCAGTACTTC. It encodes CATLDYYQETQYF.